This T cell receptor (beta chain) appears in the sequencing data of a study of cytomegalovirus exposure and HLA in healthy donors. Whole-study findings and limits: A later analysis by the authors found several of the most significant clusters apparently linked to common viral pathogens. In an earlier analysis, productive rearrangement rates for most beta V segments clustered near 87% or 30%. Most likely, a cluster of highly shared sequence variants arose as a sequencing artifact.

Germline CDR1 is KGHSH and CDR2 is LQKENI. The trim removed 2 bases at V and 4 bases at J, leaving 5 bases unmatched. CDR3 length: 15 amino acids. The PCR made use of 60 Vbeta and 13 Jbeta primers. Sequencing was performed with immunoSEQ multiplex PCR; in TCRdb, only in-frame clones are kept and a portion is missing. The sample has 83,000 or so clones, almost 80% seen once. Notes on this clone: The target antigen is unknown.

Donors sampled were nominally healthy, though unrecorded immune exposures were likely. The sequenced material came from PBMCs. V usage is TRBV18 and J usage is TRBJ1-1; 9 bases map to TRBD1. The receptor comes from a female donor in good health and CMV-seronegative. Here the CDR3 DNA reads TGTGCCAGCTCACCAAGTAAACAGGGGGCCACTGAAGCTTTCTTT. Translating gives CASSPSKQGATEAFF.